The 24 T cell receptor beta chains listed next were all sequenced from one sample in a study of T cell responses to AZD1222 COVID-19 vaccine. Clones were sequenced by immunoSEQ multiplex PCR, and TCRdb holds only the in-frame ones, with some missing. The data hold 150,000 or so clones, with 91% observed a single time. The source was peripheral blood, collected 28 days after the second AZD1222 dose. These receptors came from an adult who received the AZD1222 COVID-19 vaccine.

The rearrangement links TRBV7-2 to TRBJ1-3; D remains unclear. This CDR3 comprises 17 residues. Germline V CDR1 and CDR2: SGHTA, FQGNSA. The germline V and J ends were trimmed by 5 bases and 0 bases, with 17 bases remaining between them. Here the CDR3 reads CASSPRSAEVSGNTIYF. The CDR3 bases are TGTGCCAGCAGCCCCCGTAGCGCAGAGGTCTCTGGAAACACCATATATTTT.

This clone has only one observation. V and J are TRBV2 and TRBJ2-7; 8 positions agree with TRBD2. The length of the CDR3 is 13 residues. Losses at the gene ends were 8 bases for V and 3 bases for J; bases not matched to a gene: 6. Germline CDR1 SNHLY, CDR2 FYNNEI. CDR3 sequence: CASGGGQSYEQYF. Here the CDR3 DNA reads TGTGCCAGCGGCGGGGGGCAGAGCTACGAGCAGTACTTC.

The chain combines TRBV2 with TRBJ2-5; 8 bases fit TRBD1. Germline V gives CDR1 SNHLY, CDR2 FYNNEI. This CDR3 is built from 13 residues. V shed 6 bases and J 3 bases; nucleotides not matched to a gene: 3. The DNA of the CDR3 is TGTGCCAGCAGGAAGGACAGGGAAGAGACCCAGTACTTC. The encoded protein is CASRKDREETQYF.

The V gene is TRBV7-9, the J gene TRBJ1-2, with 7 positions matching TRBD1. Germline-derived CDR1 and CDR2 are SEHNR and FQNEAQ (reference sequence). Trimming at V came to 6 bases and at J to 6 bases, leaving 10 bases not matched to a gene. CDR3 size: 14 residues. CDR3 residues: CASSPMTGLDGYTF. CDR3 sequence (DNA): TGTGCCAGCAGTCCTATGACAGGGTTGGATGGCTACACCTTC.

This chain links TRBV2 with TRBJ2-7, with TRBD2 identical over 8 bases. V dropped 4 bases and J dropped 4; count of bases not matched to a gene: 12. CDR3 length: 16 amino acids. Looked up from germline, CDR1 is SNHLY and CDR2 is FYNNEI. The CDR3 here is CASSGRSWTSSYEQYF. Written as DNA, the CDR3 is TGTGCCAGCAGTGGAAGATCATGGACTAGCAGTTACGAGCAGTACTTC.

The rearrangement links TRBV5-1 to TRBJ1-1; D remains unclear. The CDR3 runs 13 residues. CDR1 is SGHRS and CDR2 is YFSETQ in the germline V gene. The V and J ends lost 6 bases and 1 base respectively, with 10 bases between them. The CDR3 nucleotides are TGCGCCAGCAAGTGGGTGGGGAACACTGAAGCTTTCTTT. This sequence encodes CASKWVGNTEAFF.

The rearrangement links TRBV18 to TRBJ1-1; no clear D gene. Between the trimmed V and J ends, which lost 2 bases and 2 bases, there was a span of 6 bases. This CDR3 comprises 13 residues. CDR1 KGHSH and CDR2 LQKENI come from the germline V gene. CDR3 amino acids: CASSPRPNTEAFF. CDR3 in DNA: TGTGCCAGCTCACCAAGGCCTAACACTGAAGCTTTCTTT.

The gene calls are TRBV6-5 and TRBJ1-1, with D tentatively TRBD1 (5 bases). Germline-derived CDR1 and CDR2 are MNHEY and SVGAGI. This CDR3 comprises 15 residues. V lost 6 bases and J lost 4, with 18 bases in between. The CDR3 bases are TGTGCCAGCAGCGACCAAGGGAGGGGAAGCACTGAAGCTTTCTTT. It encodes CASSDQGRGSTEAFF.

This clone was seen only a few times. The rearrangement joins TRBV10-3 to TRBJ2-7; 11 bases are shared with TRBD2. Germline CDR1 and CDR2: ENHRY and SYGVKD. The CDR3 has 16 amino acids. V was pared by 4 bases and J by 4 bases, with 9 bases of the junction left unmatched. CDR3 residues: CAISVSTSGSLYEQYF. The CDR3 DNA is TGTGCCATCAGTGTTAGTACTAGCGGGAGCCTTTACGAGCAGTACTTC.

The chain carries TRBV5-1 and TRBJ1-1, with no clear D. There are 16 residues in the CDR3. Germline assignment: CDR1 SGHRS and CDR2 YFSETQ. Trimming pared 0 bases from V and 3 bases from J, leaving 15 bases between. This chain's CDR3 is CASSLVSTGIHTEAFF. CDR3 DNA: TGCGCCAGCAGCTTGGTCAGCACGGGCATCCACACTGAAGCTTTCTTT.

The chain employs TRBV7-2 and TRBJ1-6; D remains ambiguous. Germline V gene data show CDR1 as SGHTA and CDR2 as FQGNSA. V was shortened by 0 bases and J by 7 bases, with 22 bases between the two germline ends. This CDR3 spans 19 amino acids. CDR3 coding DNA: TGTGCCAGCAGCTTAGCGCCGGGATCAGCAAACTTTCGGAATTCACCCCTCCACTTT. Protein product: CASSLAPGSANFRNSPLHF. The entire variable domain, with the rest obtained from reference TRBV7-2 and TRBJ1-6, is as follows: GAGVSQSPSNKVTEKGKDVELRCDPISGHTALYWYRQSLGQGLEFLIYFQGNSAPDKSGLPSDRFSAERTGGSVSTLTIQRTQQEDSAVYLCASSLAPGSANFRNSPLHFGNGTRLTVT.

The genes are TRBV11-2 and TRBJ2-7, with TRBD1 identical over 8 bases. The germline gives CDR1 SGHAT, CDR2 FQNNGV. V lost 5 bases, J lost 3 bases, and 12 bases stayed unmatched. This CDR3 is 16 amino acids long. CDR3 sequence (DNA): TGTGCCAGCAGCCCCAGGACAGGGTCAATTTACTACGAGCAGTACTTC. Residues: CASSPRTGSIYYEQYF.

The chain joins TRBV9 to TRBJ2-3; TRBD1 is a possible D gene (6 bases). CDR1 and CDR2 from the germline V gene are SGDLS and YYNGEE. With 4 bases removed from V and 1 base from J, the gap between germline ends came to 10 bases. The CDR3 is 14 amino acids. The CDR3 region is CASSYRVRTDTQYF. In DNA, the CDR3 is TGTGCCAGCAGCTACAGGGTTCGCACAGATACGCAGTATTTT.

J is TRBJ2-7 and V is TRBV7-6; 9 bases are a match to TRBD1. The V segment lost 2 bases and the J segment 3 bases; nucleotides outside the gene matches: 5. The germline V gene has CDR1 SGHVS and CDR2 FNYEAQ. The CDR3 has 15 amino acids. The CDR3 DNA sequence: TGTGCCAGCAGCTTATCCGGGACAGGGAGCTACGAGCAGTACTTC. Translation: CASSLSGTGSYEQYF.

This sequence joins TRBV9 and TRBJ2-2; D is unresolved. V was pared by 3 bases and J by 4 bases, with 13 bases between. Per the germline V gene, CDR1 is SGDLS and CDR2 is YYNGEE. CDR3 length equals 15 residues. The CDR3 region has the DNA TGTGCCAGCAGCGCCCAATTAAAGTTCACCGGGGAGCTGTTTTTT. As protein: CASSAQLKFTGELFF.

A few counts support this clone. The chain is built from TRBV4-2 and TRBJ1-3; D is unclear. Trimming removed 1 base at V and 1 base at J, with 11 bases between. The CDR3 has 16 residues. Germline V gene lookup returns CDR1 LGHNA and CDR2 YNFKEQ. The CDR3 DNA follows: TGTGCCAGCAGCCAAGGAGGAGGTCCGTCTGGAAACACCATATATTTT. Amino acid sequence: CASSQGGGPSGNTIYF.

The chain links TRBV7-6 to TRBJ1-1; D perhaps matches TRBD1 (6 bases). Between the trimmed V and J ends, which lost 0 bases and 4 bases, there was a span of 12 bases. Germline CDR1 and CDR2: SGHVS and FNYEAQ. The CDR3 spans 15 residues. CDR3 loop: CASSLASGVGTEAFF. In DNA, the CDR3 is TGTGCCAGCAGCTTAGCGTCAGGGGTAGGCACTGAAGCTTTCTTT.

V and J are TRBV30 and TRBJ2-1; maybe TRBD2 (5 bases). The CDR3 sequence is 16 residues long. CDR1 is GTSNPN, CDR2 SVGIG, per germline (reference sequence). Trimming pared 0 bases from V and 9 bases from J, leaving 21 bases between. Here the CDR3 reads CAWSVPFGIPDGEQFF. As DNA, the CDR3 is TGTGCCTGGAGTGTACCTTTCGGGATACCCGACGGTGAGCAGTTCTTC.

The V call is TRBV10-3, the J call TRBJ2-2; tentatively, D is TRBD1 (6 bases). Trimming took off 2 bases at V and 5 bases at J, with 12 bases between the two ends. Germline V gene data show CDR1 as ENHRY and CDR2 as SYGVKD. The CDR3 covers 15 residues. CDR3 region: CAISEPGTLTGELFF. The CDR3 DNA reads as TGTGCCATCAGTGAGCCCGGGACATTAACCGGGGAGCTGTTTTTT.

This chain uses TRBV4-3 with TRBJ1-2; D call uncertain. From germline, CDR1 is LGHNA and CDR2 YSLEER. Trimming pared 4 bases from V and 2 bases from J, leaving 14 bases between. The CDR3 runs to 15 residues. The CDR3 region is CASSREVLGNYGYTF. The CDR3, as DNA: TGCGCCAGCAGCCGAGAGGTGTTGGGGAACTATGGCTACACCTTC.

The chain carries TRBV7-2 and TRBJ1-2; a weak D match, TRBD1 (5 bases). The V and J ends lost 3 bases and 2 bases respectively, with 13 bases between them. The CDR3 consists of 15 residues. From germline, CDR1 is SGHTA and CDR2 FQGNSA. The CDR3 loop reads CASSLGPTVNYGYTF. CDR3 nucleotides: TGTGCCAGCAGCTTGGGACCGACGGTAAACTATGGCTACACCTTC.

The chain joins TRBV19 to TRBJ2-7, with D unclear. The CDR3 sequence is 15 residues long. Trimming took off 1 base at V and 1 base at J, with 11 bases between the two ends. Germline V gives CDR1 LNHDA, CDR2 SQIVND (reference sequence). CDR3 sequence reads: CASSIGPAASYEQYF. CDR3 coding DNA: TGTGCCAGTAGTATAGGTCCTGCAGCGTCCTACGAGCAGTACTTC.

The chain uses TRBV7-9 and TRBJ1-4; 9 nucleotides agree with TRBD1. This CDR3 has 16 amino acids. Germline V gene sequence: CDR1 SEHNR, CDR2 FQNEAQ (reference sequence). After removal of 2 bases from V and 8 bases from J, the junction contained 9 bases not matched to a gene. CDR3 in amino acids: CASSLRETGGREKLFF. CDR3 nucleotide sequence: TGTGCCAGCAGCTTAAGGGAGACAGGGGGGAGAGAAAAACTGTTTTTT. The whole variable domain, filled in from reference TRBV7-9 and TRBJ1-4, reads DTGVSQNPRHKITKRGQNVTFRCDPISEHNRLYWYRQTLGQGPEFLTYFQNEAQLEKSRLLSDRFSAERPKGSFSTLEIQRTEQGDSAMYLCASSLRETGGREKLFFGSGTQLSVL.

The rearrangement joins TRBV4-1 to TRBJ1-4; D possibly corresponds to TRBD1 (5 bases). V was pared by 0 bases and J by 10 bases, with 15 bases between. Germline V gene data show CDR1 as MGHRA and CDR2 as YSYEKL. The CDR3 length is 15 residues. CDR3 sequence reads: CASSQDRGVGAKLFF. DNA of the CDR3: TGCGCCAGCAGCCAAGATAGGGGAGTAGGGGCAAAACTGTTTTTT.